The 24 T cell receptor beta chains in this list originate from one sample, sequenced in a study of radiation and T cells in renal cell carcinoma. Time point reported: blood 2 weeks post-SBRT. This sample's treatment: 15 Gy SBRT to primary tumor, nephrectomy 4 weeks later. Data came from immunoSEQ multiplex PCR; TCRdb stores just in-frame clones and leaves some out. The sample lists 100,000 to 150,000 clones; about 81% were seen once. The sample was blood, taken from a patient whose treatment included radiotherapy and nephrectomy. The receptors originated from a man between 50 and 59 years old with renal cell carcinoma.

The chain recombines TRBV5-1 with TRBJ2-1, with TRBD2 identical over 11 bases. CDR3 size: 18 residues. V was clipped by 4 bases and J by 0 bases; unmatched bases: 9. Germline V CDR1 and CDR2: SGHRS, YFSETQ. CDR3 sequence: CASSPGLAAPSSYNEQFF. The CDR3 nucleotides are TGCGCCAGCAGCCCGGGACTAGCGGCCCCAAGCTCCTACAATGAGCAGTTCTTC.

This clone was found once. The CDR3 nucleotides read TGCGCCAGCAGCTTGGGGGGCGCAGGAGCGGGAAACACCATATATTTT. Translated, it gives CASSLGGAGAGNTIYF. V is TRBV5-1 and J is TRBJ1-3, with TRBD1 as a possible D gene (5 bases). Germline V gene data show CDR1 as SGHRS and CDR2 as YFSETQ. V was cut by 0 bases and J by 4 bases, with 14 bases left in between. The CDR3 consists of 16 residues.

The chain links TRBV2 to TRBJ2-5; D call uncertain. CDR3 size: 11 residues. V was pared by 7 bases and J by 1 base, with 4 bases between. Germline V CDR1 and CDR2: SNHLY, FYNNEI. The DNA for the CDR3 is TGTGCCAGCAATACCCAAGAGACCCAGTACTTC. Translated, it gives CASNTQETQYF.

As regards this clone: A read error may account for a junction end that differs from germline. The rearrangement joins TRBV29-1 to TRBJ1-3; maybe TRBD1 (6 bases). This CDR3 comprises 15 residues. Per germline, CDR1 SQVTM and CDR2 ANQGSEA. CDR3 sequence reads: CSAFTGSYSGNTISF. The CDR3 bases are TGCAGCGCCTTTACAGGGAGTTACTCTGGAAACACCATATCTTTT.

The rearrangement uses TRBV9 and TRBJ2-1; no definite D call. The germline V and J ends were trimmed by 3 bases and 6 bases, with 7 bases remaining between them. The germline V gene encodes CDR1 SGDLS and CDR2 YYNGEE. The CDR3 extends over 12 amino acids. CDR3 sequence: CASSGSGNEQFF. The CDR3 DNA sequence: TGTGCCAGCAGCGGCTCCGGCAATGAGCAGTTCTTC.

J is TRBJ1-1 and V is TRBV6-4; 8 nucleotides align to TRBD1. V dropped 4 bases and J dropped 4; count of bases not matched to a gene: 11. Per germline, CDR1 MRHNA and CDR2 SNTAGT. The CDR3 covers 16 residues. This CDR3 reads CASSVTGGRSVTEAFF. Here the CDR3 DNA reads TGTGCCAGCAGTGTTACAGGGGGACGAAGCGTCACTGAAGCTTTCTTT.

This clone was detected a few times. The genes are TRBV7-2 and TRBJ1-2, with TRBD1 matching over 8 bases. Germline lookup yields CDR1 SGHTA and CDR2 FQGNSA. Unmatched junction bases numbered 8, after V lost 9 bases and J lost 8 bases. This CDR3 contains 12 residues. CDR3 in amino acids: CASLQGAPGYTF. The CDR3 coding sequence is TGTGCCAGTCTTCAGGGGGCGCCCGGCTACACCTTC.

This chain links TRBV2 with TRBJ2-7; weak D call: TRBD1 (6 bases). The CDR3 has 14 amino acids. V was pared by 4 bases and J by 3 bases, with 13 bases between. Germline CDR1 is SNHLY and CDR2 is FYNNEI. The CDR3, as DNA: TGTGCCAGCAGTGCTCAGGGGCCGAACTACGAGCAGTACTTC. It codes for CASSAQGPNYEQYF.

About this clone itself: With only one base between it and a far larger clone, this is likely a read error. V and J are TRBV5-4 and TRBJ2-4; 12 nucleotides align to TRBD1. This CDR3 comprises 19 residues. CDR1 is SGHNT, CDR2 YYREEE, per germline (reference sequence). The ends lost 4 bases at V and 7 bases at J; junction bases unmatched: 18. CDR3 sequence: CASSQDSSYGTGGQNIQYF. For the CDR3, the DNA is TGTGCCAGCAGCCAAGATTCATCGTACGGGACAGGGGGCCAGAACATTCAGTACTTC.

J is TRBJ2-3 and V is TRBV5-1; D assignment may be TRBD1 or TRBD2 (5 bases each). The ends were cut back, 3 bases at V and 0 bases at J, with 8 bases in the middle. CDR1 SGHRS and CDR2 YFSETQ come from the germline V gene. CDR3 length: 14 residues. The CDR3 bases are TGCGCCAGCAGCTCGGGACGTAGCACAGATACGCAGTATTTT. This codes for CASSSGRSTDTQYF.

The chain combines TRBV2 with TRBJ2-6; 7 bases line up with TRBD1. CDR3 size: 15 residues. V lost 4 bases and J lost 0; bases outside the gene matches: 0. Germline V gene sequence: CDR1 SNHLY, CDR2 FYNNEI. CDR3 loop: CASSGTGSGANVLTF. The CDR3 coding sequence is TGTGCCAGCAGTGGGACAGGCTCTGGGGCCAACGTCCTGACTTTC.

The count of this clone is one. CDR3 protein: CASSKLDRFYGYTF. The DNA of the CDR3 is TGTGCCAGCAGCAAGCTTGACAGGTTCTATGGCTACACCTTC. This sequence joins TRBV7-2 and TRBJ1-2; tentative D call: TRBD1 (6 bases). Germline V gene lookup returns CDR1 SGHTA and CDR2 FQGNSA. The length of the CDR3 is 14 residues. Trimming removed 5 bases from V and 4 bases from J, with 14 bases in between.

V usage is TRBV5-1 and J usage is TRBJ1-1, with D possibly being TRBD1 (6 bases). The length of the CDR3 is 14 residues. Germline V gene lookup returns CDR1 SGHRS and CDR2 YFSETQ. The ends were cut back, 1 base at V and 3 bases at J, with 10 bases in the middle. The CDR3 reads CASSLTGFDTEAFF. Written as DNA, the CDR3 is TGCGCCAGCAGCTTGACAGGGTTTGACACTGAAGCTTTCTTT.

This clone was counted once. The J gene is TRBJ2-3, the V gene TRBV27; TRBD2 agrees at 11 bases. J lost 0 bases, V lost 5 bases, and 10 bases had no gene match. Germline CDR1 MNHEY, CDR2 SMNVEV (reference sequence). The CDR3 sequence is 18 residues long. The CDR3 sequence is CASSRASGRQVSTDTQYF. As DNA, the CDR3 is TGTGCCAGCAGTAGGGCTAGCGGGAGGCAAGTTAGCACAGATACGCAGTATTTT.

This chain joins TRBV14 and TRBJ2-3; unclear D gene. V was pared by 5 bases and J by 6 bases, with 15 bases between. The CDR3 totals 14 residues. The germline CDR1 and CDR2 sequences are SGHDN and FVKESK. CDR3 residues: CASSTDGLSDTQYF. The CDR3 DNA reads TGTGCCAGCAGCACGGATGGCCTAAGCGATACGCAGTATTTT.

Points on this clone: The sample contains more than one DNA sequence encoding this CDR3. The chain employs TRBV7-2 and TRBJ1-5; 9 nucleotides match TRBD1. CDR3 length: 13 amino acids. Germline loops: CDR1 SGHTA, CDR2 FQGNSA. J lost 7 bases, V lost 4 bases, and 2 bases had no gene match. The CDR3 DNA follows: TGTGCCAGCAGCTCACAGGGGGCACAGCCCCAGCATTTT. Protein product: CASSSQGAQPQHF.

The J gene is TRBJ2-5, the V gene TRBV9; no definite D call. The germline CDR1 and CDR2 sequences are SGDLS and YYNGEE. Trimming took 4 bases from V and 2 from J, leaving 18 bases between them. CDR3 length: 16 amino acids. CDR3 DNA: TGTGCCAGCAGCCCCCGGCGGCTAGGCGGTCAAGAGACCCAGTACTTC. Translating gives CASSPRRLGGQETQYF.

This rearrangement joins TRBV15 to TRBJ2-4; perhaps TRBD2 as D (5 bases). The CDR3 consists of 21 residues. Germline CDR1 and CDR2: LNHNV and YYDKDF (reference sequence). With 2 bases removed from V and 4 bases from J, the gap between germline ends came to 30 bases. CDR3 coding DNA: TGTGCCACCAGCAGAACCCCTAACACGACAAGACAAGCGGTGAGGAAAAACATTCAGTACTTC. It translates to CATSRTPNTTRQAVRKNIQYF.

The chain has TRBV29-1 and TRBJ2-1; 12 positions agree with TRBD2. The germline V gene has CDR1 SQVTM and CDR2 ANQGSEA. V gave up 3 bases and J gave up 4 bases; unmatched junction bases: 4. This CDR3 is 15 amino acids long. The CDR3 is CSVDSLAGGYNEQFF. Written as DNA, the CDR3 is TGCAGCGTTGATTCCCTAGCGGGAGGGTACAATGAGCAGTTCTTC.

The chain combines TRBV9 with TRBJ1-2, with D possibly TRBD1 on 6 matching bases. The V gene lost 4 bases and the J gene lost 4 bases, with 17 bases spanning the gap. Germline lookup yields CDR1 SGDLS and CDR2 YYNGEE. CDR3 size: 15 residues. CDR3 region: CASSFQGTPAYGYTF. CDR3 sequence (DNA): TGTGCCAGCAGCTTTCAGGGGACTCCAGCCTATGGCTACACCTTC. The full variable domain, with the rest looked up from reference TRBV9 and TRBJ1-2, is DSGVTQTPKHLITATGQRVTLRCSPRSGDLSVYWYQQSLDQGLQFLIQYYNGEERAKGNILERFSAQQFPDLHSELNLSSLELGDSALYFCASSFQGTPAYGYTFGSGTRLTVV.

The chain is built from TRBV2 and TRBJ1-2, with TRBD1 matching 9 bases. Germline CDR1 SNHLY, CDR2 FYNNEI. CDR3 length: 15 amino acids. Germline trimming cut 6 bases from V and 8 bases from J; bases unmatched to any gene: 13. The CDR3 DNA follows: TGTGCCAGCAGCTCAAGTAAAACAGGGGGCTGGGGCTACACCTTC. The encoded protein is CASSSSKTGGWGYTF.

This clone was seen more than once but under ten times. The V and J genes are TRBV5-1 and TRBJ2-7, with D unclear. Germline lookup yields CDR1 SGHRS and CDR2 YFSETQ. The CDR3 totals 12 residues. V shed 0 bases and J shed 0 bases, with 1 base lying between them. Here the CDR3 reads CASSLVSYEQYF. The CDR3 DNA reads as TGCGCCAGCAGCTTGGTCTCCTACGAGCAGTACTTC.

The J gene is TRBJ2-3, the V gene TRBV15; possibly TRBD1 for D (6 bases). The V and J ends lost 5 bases and 2 bases respectively, with 17 bases between them. The V gene's germline CDR1 is LNHNV and CDR2 YYDKDF (reference sequence). The CDR3 has 16 amino acids. CDR3 in amino acids: CATSARTGFFTDTQYF. The DNA for the CDR3 is TGTGCCACCAGCGCCAGAACAGGGTTCTTCACAGATACGCAGTATTTT.

A single count supports this clone. J is TRBJ2-4 and V is TRBV19; TRBD1 aligns across 7 bases. This CDR3 has 16 amino acids. With V trimmed by 4 bases and J by 0 bases, 6 bases remained unmatched. Germline V gene data show CDR1 as LNHDA and CDR2 as SQIVND (reference sequence). CDR3 coding DNA: TGTGCCAGTAGTAGCTGGGGACAGCAAGCCAAAAACATTCAGTACTTC. Its protein is CASSSWGQQAKNIQYF.